This T cell receptor beta chain was captured by sequencing in a study of T cell responses to AZD1222 COVID-19 vaccine. The assay was immunoSEQ multiplex PCR, and TCRdb's table has in-frame clones only and misses some. This table holds around 99,000 clones, roughly 90% found once. This CDR3 is 13 amino acids long. The V end lost 6 bases, the J end lost 4 bases, and 12 bases lay between the germline ends. The germline V gene encodes CDR1 MDHEN and CDR2 SYDVKM. The chain links TRBV28 to TRBJ1-2; a weak D match, TRBD1 (5 bases). This receptor was obtained from an adult in good health. This sample comprised peripheral blood, obtained on day 0 of AZD1222 vaccination. The CDR3: CASRTTDSYGYTF. CDR3 DNA: TGTGCCAGCAGAACGACAGATAGCTATGGCTACACCTTC.